The T cell receptor beta chain under discussion was sequenced for a study of cytomegalovirus exposure and HLA in healthy donors. About the research overall: Per a later analysis, the 550 to 850 first-cohort and approximately 120 validation repertoires shared one platform. General observations from the study: It was confirmed in vitro that a few of the CMV-associated chains were specific for CMV antigens. Generally TCR sequences proved uncommon, though certain public TCRs appeared in numerous donors. The classifier reportedly diagnosed cytomegalovirus status with high specificity and sensitivity.

This CDR3 has 15 amino acids. Deletions cut 4 bases from V and 0 bases from J, with 15 bases between. Per the germline V gene, CDR1 is SQVTM and CDR2 is ANQGSEA. Of note for this clone: Its cognate antigen is unknown.

Sequenced by immunoSEQ multiplex PCR; TCRdb stores in-frame clones only, minus some. The profile shows 90,000 or so clones, 85% of them singletons. The TCR sequence derives from a young man in good health and CMV-seropositive. Sequences were obtained from PBMCs. V is TRBV29-1 and J is TRBJ2-5; TRBD2 might be the D (6 bases). The CDR3 sequence: CSVGGDAAYQETQYF. The CDR3, as DNA: TGCAGCGTTGGGGGGGATGCAGCGTACCAAGAGACCCAGTACTTC.